The rows below give T cell receptor beta chains drawn from one sample of a study of cytomegalovirus exposure and HLA in healthy donors. Generated by immunoSEQ multiplex PCR, the TCRdb table keeps only in-frame clones and is missing some. The data contain approximately 90,000 clones, about 85% of them seen just once; the ten biggest clones take up over 7%. The material sequenced was PBMCs. The receptors stem from a man aged 40-55 years in good health and CMV-seropositive. Both conserved end residues are part of each CDR3. A D gene is named only where the DNA matches it firmly. Not every row has a clone size; where given, it reads once, few, many or a size class.

d_gene: TRBD1
j_gene: TRBJ1-1
abundance: -
v_gene: TRBV9
CDR3aa: CASSVAKSPGQNEAFF
CDR3nt: TGTGCCAGCAGCGTGGCCAAATCTCCGGGACAGAATGAAGCTTTCTTT

d_gene: TRBD2
j_gene: TRBJ2-1
abundance: -
v_gene: TRBV5-1
CDR3aa: CASSFSGGTGEQFF
CDR3nt: TGCGCCAGCAGCTTTAGCGGGGGTACCGGGGAGCAGTTCTTC

d_gene: TRBD2
j_gene: TRBJ2-5
abundance: -
v_gene: TRBV5-1
CDR3aa: CASSPLGAGGPQETQYF
CDR3nt: TGCGCCAGCAGCCCCCTGGGGGCGGGAGGGCCCCAAGAGACCCAGTACTTC

d_gene: TRBD1
j_gene: TRBJ1-2
abundance: -
v_gene: TRBV19
CDR3aa: CASSMEEGAGGYTF
CDR3nt: TGTGCCAGTAGTATGGAAGAGGGGGCGGGCGGCTACACCTTC

d_gene: TRBD1
j_gene: TRBJ1-2
abundance: -
v_gene: TRBV5-1
CDR3aa: CASSLVGSTGSIGYTF
CDR3nt: TGCGCCAGCAGCTTGGTAGGTTCGACAGGGAGCATAGGCTACACCTTC

d_gene: TRBD2
j_gene: TRBJ2-5
abundance: -
v_gene: TRBV5-1
CDR3aa: CASSASSGEGRAQYF
CDR3nt: TGCGCCAGCAGCGCTTCTAGCGGGGAGGGCCGGGCCCAGTACTTC

d_gene: -
j_gene: TRBJ1-1
abundance: -
v_gene: TRBV10-3
CDR3aa: CAIREGRNTEAFF
CDR3nt: TGTGCCATCAGGGAGGGGCGGAACACTGAAGCTTTCTTT

d_gene: -
j_gene: TRBJ2-7
abundance: -
v_gene: TRBV6-1
CDR3aa: CASSASDSFYEQYF
CDR3nt: TGTGCCAGCAGTGCCTCGGACAGTTTCTACGAGCAGTACTTC

d_gene: TRBD2
j_gene: TRBJ2-1
abundance: -
v_gene: TRBV7-9
CDR3aa: CASSLPPRLAGRSNEQFF
CDR3nt: TGTGCCAGCAGCTTACCACCTAGACTAGCGGGGCGGTCCAATGAGCAGTTCTTC

d_gene: -
j_gene: TRBJ1-4
abundance: -
v_gene: TRBV2
CDR3aa: CASSPSEKLFF
CDR3nt: TGTGCCAGCAGTCCGAGTGAAAAACTGTTTTTT

d_gene: TRBD2
j_gene: TRBJ2-3
abundance: -
v_gene: TRBV4-1
CDR3aa: CASSQGHSGNTAATQYF
CDR3nt: TGCGCCAGCAGCCAAGGTCACAGCGGGAATACAGCGGCCACGCAGTATTTT

d_gene: TRBD2
j_gene: TRBJ2-5
abundance: -
v_gene: TRBV7-2
CDR3aa: CASSLKGGGAQTQYF
CDR3nt: TGTGCCAGCAGCTTAAAGGGCGGGGGGGCGCAGACCCAGTACTTC

d_gene: -
j_gene: TRBJ2-7
abundance: -
v_gene: TRBV7-2
CDR3aa: CASSLGGPALYEQYF
CDR3nt: TGTGCCAGCAGCTTGGGAGGACCAGCGCTCTACGAGCAGTACTTC

d_gene: -
j_gene: TRBJ1-3
abundance: -
v_gene: TRBV18
CDR3aa: CASSNGVGEDTIYF
CDR3nt: TGTGCCAGCTCAAACGGGGTCGGGGAAGACACCATATATTTT

d_gene: -
j_gene: TRBJ2-5
abundance: -
v_gene: TRBV5-6
CDR3aa: CASSRPFTGRAKETQYF
CDR3nt: TGTGCCAGCAGCCGCCCCTTCACAGGGCGGGCCAAAGAGACCCAGTACTTC

d_gene: TRBD1
j_gene: TRBJ2-5
abundance: -
v_gene: TRBV19
CDR3aa: CASSEGQGARETQYF
CDR3nt: TGTGCCAGTAGTGAGGGGCAGGGGGCGCGGGAGACCCAGTACTTC

d_gene: -
j_gene: TRBJ2-7
abundance: -
v_gene: TRBV6-6
CDR3aa: CASSYSAPAQYEQYF
CDR3nt: TGTGCCAGCAGTTACTCGGCACCCGCCCAATACGAGCAGTACTTC

d_gene: -
j_gene: TRBJ1-2
abundance: -
v_gene: TRBV11-2
CDR3aa: CASSMSSGGEGYTF
CDR3nt: TGTGCCAGCAGCATGTCCTCCGGCGGCGAGGGCTACACCTTC

d_gene: -
j_gene: TRBJ1-2
abundance: once
v_gene: TRBV4-2
CDR3aa: CASSQGPQGYTF
CDR3nt: TGTGCCAGCAGCCAAGGCCCCCAGGGCTACACCTTC

d_gene: TRBD2
j_gene: TRBJ2-1
abundance: -
v_gene: TRBV7-9
CDR3aa: CASSFGSGGIYNEQFF
CDR3nt: TGTGCCAGCAGCTTCGGGTCGGGGGGGATATACAATGAGCAGTTCTTC

d_gene: -
j_gene: TRBJ2-5
abundance: -
v_gene: TRBV11-1
CDR3aa: CASSFLAGTQETQYF
CDR3nt: TGTGCCAGCAGCTTCTTAGCCGGAACCCAAGAGACCCAGTACTTC